The clone carrying this TCR beta chain was observed a handful of times. Per the germline V gene, CDR1 is KGHSH and CDR2 is LQKENI. This CDR3 has 14 residues. The V end was cut by 5 bases, the J end by 4 bases, with 14 bases between. Time point given: patch test 3, about 24 weeks after DPC sensitization. The sample's treatment: therapeutic diphenylcyclopropenone sensitization with weekly scalp DPC. Phlebotomy was performed prior to application of every patch test. The data were taken from a study of human T cells and chemical hapten exposure. In the study overall: Alopecia areata, totalis and universalis patients, mostly female, were included.

Unique molecular identifiers were linked by the library to individual cDNA molecules. TCRdb re-derived calls from the RACE reads in MiXCR, one entry per CDR3 protein. The sample has about 97,000 distinct CDR3 sequences; 25% to 30% are singletons. This clonotype was obtained from a man aged 40-50 years with alopecia areata. Some clones in this sample may be carry-over from other donors' samples. Sample: whole blood, taken in connection with sensitization to the hapten diphenylcyclopropenone (DPC). The V gene is TRBV18, the J gene TRBJ2-5; D tentatively reads TRBD1 or TRBD2 (6 bases each). CDR3 sequence (DNA): TGTGCCAGCTCAGGCTCCGGGGGCAGAGAGACCCAGTACTTC. It is translated as CASSGSGGRETQYF.